This T cell receptor (beta chain) was recorded in a study of beta chain features in type 1 diabetes. Study-level information: Cell yields, gender and age were similar in healthy donors and patients.

Findings and limits, study-wide: A moderate, significant TCRB CDR3 shortening appeared in type 1 diabetes across four CD4+ subsets. The study notes PCR might favor shorter templates equally in patients and controls.

Markers CD45RO/CCR7/CD25/CD127/CD95/CD27 served to sort CD4+ naive, central memory, regulatory and stem cell-like memory cells. Each sorted population was over 98% pure. Expressed TCRB transcripts got sequenced, as all isolated RNA was reverse transcribed. The protocol was immunoSEQ multiplex PCR, while the TCRdb copy is restricted to in-frame clones and leaves out a portion. The repertoire holds about 160,000 clones, with 8% to 9.5% as singletons. A note on this clone: Its specificity is not known.

The V and J ends lost 3 bases and 5 bases respectively, with 15 bases between them. CDR1 and CDR2 from the germline V gene are SGHTA and FQGNSA. The CDR3 is 15 amino acids. The sample consisted of central memory CD4+ T cells from blood. V is TRBV7-2 and J is TRBJ2-3; D possibly corresponds to TRBD2 (6 bases). The receptor comes from a young woman with type 1 diabetes. The DNA of the CDR3 is TGTGCCAGCAGCTTTTCCGGGGGAGCTTTAGATACGCAGTATTTT. Translation gives CASSFSGGALDTQYF.